These T cell receptor beta chains were read from a single sample in a study of T cell responses to AZD1222 COVID-19 vaccine. Some clones are missing from TCRdb's copy, which holds only in-frame ones; the method was immunoSEQ multiplex PCR. The sample shows some 120,000 clones, roughly nine tenths of them seen only once. The sequences come from peripheral blood, collected on day 0 of AZD1222 vaccination. Receptors were obtained from an adult in good health. Each CDR3 is given with its conserved first and last residue. Fields, in order: J gene, V gene, D gene, clone size, CDR3 protein, CDR3 DNA. The D gene is left open where the match is weak. Clone sizes are given selectively: once, few, many, or a class where the clone is expanded.

TRBJ1-5 TRBV7-8 TRBD1 NA CASSLGGGSAPQHF TGTGCCAGCAGCTTAGGAGGGGGCTCCGCACCCCAGCATTTT
TRBJ2-1 TRBV18 TRBD2 NA CASSPYSPLAGDGEVFF TGTGCCAGCTCACCTTATTCGCCGCTAGCGGGAGACGGGGAGGTGTTCTTC
TRBJ2-7 TRBV11-2 NA once CASSPGLRYEQYF TGTGCCAGCAGCCCGGGACTGCGCTACGAGCAGTACTTC
TRBJ2-3 TRBV2 NA NA CASSVPGVGTDTQYF TGTGCCAGCAGTGTTCCAGGGGTGGGCACAGATACGCAGTATTTT
TRBJ1-3 TRBV4-3 NA NA CASSQEALGISGNTIYF TGCGCCAGCAGCCAAGAGGCCCTTGGGATCTCTGGAAACACCATATATTTT
TRBJ1-5 TRBV20-1 NA NA CSASGYRQPQHF TGCAGTGCTAGTGGGTATAGACAGCCCCAGCATTTT
TRBJ1-3 TRBV18 NA NA CASSPGGGSGNTIYF TGTGCCAGCTCACCTGGAGGGGGATCTGGAAACACCATATATTTT
TRBJ1-1 TRBV21-1 NA NA CASSPPGEEDTEAFF TGTGCCAGCAGCCCCCCGGGGGAGGAGGACACTGAAGCTTTCTTT
TRBJ2-3 TRBV25-1 TRBD2 NA CASSESGTSGRDTDTQYF TGTGCCAGCAGTGAATCCGGGACTAGCGGGAGGGACACAGATACGCAGTATTTT
TRBJ2-3 TRBV5-4 NA NA CASRLAPNAPSTDTQYF TGTGCCAGCAGGTTAGCTCCAAACGCCCCTAGCACAGATACGCAGTATTTT
TRBJ2-5 TRBV28 NA NA CAIRRGAQETQYF TGTGCCATCAGGCGAGGGGCGCAAGAGACCCAGTACTTC
TRBJ2-4 TRBV6-5 NA few CASSQTQGAKNIQYF TGTGCCAGCAGCCAAACCCAGGGGGCCAAAAACATTCAGTACTTC
TRBJ1-4 TRBV10-3 NA NA CAISAQAGDEKLFF TGTGCCATCAGTGCCCAGGCTGGGGATGAAAAACTGTTTTTT
TRBJ1-1 TRBV23-1 NA NA CASPENTEAFF TGCGCCAGCCCAGAGAACACTGAAGCTTTCTTT
TRBJ2-5 TRBV7-9 TRBD1 NA CASSAPGQGIGETQYF TGTGCCAGCAGCGCACCCGGACAGGGCATTGGAGAGACCCAGTACTTC
TRBJ1-5 TRBV6-5 TRBD1 NA CASRKTGLNQPQHF TGTGCCAGCAGGAAGACAGGGTTAAATCAGCCCCAGCATTTT
TRBJ1-1 TRBV21-1 NA NA CASSRRTGPTEAFF TGTGCCAGCAGCCGTAGGACAGGGCCCACTGAAGCTTTCTTT
TRBJ2-1 TRBV3-1/TRBV3-2 TRBD2 NA CASSPLGSGFLGAGRDHEQFF TGTGCCAGCAGCCCTCTCGGGTCGGGATTCCTTGGAGCGGGAAGGGATCATGAGCAGTTCTTC
TRBJ1-5 TRBV28 NA NA CASSRYGDVNQPQHF TGTGCCAGCAGTCGTTATGGGGATGTCAATCAGCCCCAGCATTTT
TRBJ1-2 TRBV18 NA NA CASSPLDSNYGYTF TGTGCCAGCTCACCTTTAGACAGTAACTATGGCTACACCTTC
TRBJ1-5 TRBV19 NA NA CASSSYYGNQPQHF TGTGCCAGTAGCTCCTACTACGGTAATCAGCCCCAGCATTTT
TRBJ1-3 TRBV10-2 NA NA CASAGRAGNTIYF TGCGCCAGCGCCGGCAGGGCTGGAAACACCATATATTTT
TRBJ1-6 TRBV5-1 NA NA CASSRRGDNSPLHF TGCGCCAGCAGCCGCCGCGGCGATAATTCACCCCTCCACTTT
TRBJ2-7 TRBV10-3 NA NA CAIRGTSRYEQYF TGTGCCATCAGGGGGACTTCCAGGTACGAGCAGTACTTC